The clone carrying this T cell receptor beta chain occurred many times. A TCRbeta library incorporating unique molecular identifiers was prepared. TCRdb processed the PCR reads anew with MiXCR; each CDR3 protein has one entry. Here the sample spans some 490,000 distinct CDR3 sequences, roughly an eighth being singletons. These data belong to a study of T-cell reconstitution after alpha-beta-depleted transplantation in children. Germline CDR1 reads SGHTA; CDR2 reads FQGNSA. V was cut by 4 bases and J by 8 bases, with 9 bases left in between. CDR3 size: 12 residues. The genes are TRBV7-2 and TRBJ2-1; D might be TRBD1 or TRBD2, each matching 5 bases. The sample here was PBMCs from the stem cell graft donor, taken from the stem cell graft. The sequence came from a human donor who donated a stem cell graft to a child with combined immunodeficiency. The CDR3 reads CASSSPGHEQFF. The CDR3 DNA sequence: TGTGCCAGCAGCTCGCCGGGGCATGAGCAGTTCTTC.